This entry lists 5 T cell receptor beta chains sequenced from one sample in a study of beta chain features in type 1 diabetes (dated by TCRdb to between 2017 and 2018). To prepare the library, the immunoSEQ multiplex PCR assay was applied. All of the isolated RNA was reverse transcribed with the High Capacity cDNA Reverse Transcription Kit, so expressed TCRB transcripts were sequenced. The table comes from immuneACCESS by way of TCRdb, which keeps in-frame sequences with V and J called. Part of the clones is missing from these tables; in studies checked, under half for an unresolved V gene and the rest for unknown reasons. This sample has 200,000 to 250,000 clones in its table, and around 68% of those were observed once. About 0.05% of the sample lies in the top ten. Sequenced material: naive CD4+ T cells from blood. The cell subset or site label for this specimen denotes: true naive CD4+ T cells. The receptor source for this set is a man in his thirties or forties in good health.

The chain couples TRBV25-1 to TRBJ2-3; D is undetermined. Germline V gene lookup returns CDR1 MGHDK and CDR2 SYGVNS. This CDR3 region has 12 residues. Trimming removed 8 bases from V and 6 bases from J, with 12 bases in between. The CDR3 DNA follows: TGTGCCAGCTTTTCGACTGGGGATACGCAGTATTTT. Amino acid sequence: CASFSTGDTQYF.

The J gene is TRBJ2-7, the V gene TRBV10-2, with TRBD1 as a possible D gene (5 bases). The germline gives CDR1 WSHSY, CDR2 SAAADI. The CDR3 is 13 amino acids. V was cut by 3 bases and J by 3 bases, with 9 bases left in between. The CDR3 nucleotides are TGCGCCAGCAGTGACAGGGTTAACTACGAGCAGTACTTC. Amino acids: CASSDRVNYEQYF.

J is TRBJ2-4 and V is TRBV13; D is unresolved. The CDR3 consists of 11 residues. The ends were cut back, 5 bases at V and 3 bases at J, with 2 bases in the middle. Germline V lookup: CDR1 PRHDT, CDR2 FYEKMQ (reference sequence). For the CDR3, the DNA is TGTGCCAGCAGCCTCAAAAACATTCAGTACTTC. This codes for CASSLKNIQYF.

The V call is TRBV25-1, the J call TRBJ1-4; no firm D call. V shed 10 bases and J shed 5 bases, with 8 bases lying between them. The germline CDR1 and CDR2 sequences are MGHDK and SYGVNS. The CDR3 covers 11 residues. The CDR3 DNA follows: TGTGCCACTTCAGTGAATGAAAAACTGTTTTTT. This codes for CATSVNEKLFF.

The chain joins TRBV29-1 to TRBJ2-7; D may be TRBD1 (5 bases). The germline V and J ends were trimmed by 7 bases and 3 bases, with 13 bases remaining between them. The length of the CDR3 is 12 residues. Per germline, CDR1 SQVTM and CDR2 ANQGSEA. In nucleotides, the CDR3 is TGCAGCGGTGTGCAGGACAACTACGAGCAGTACTTC. Amino acid sequence: CSGVQDNYEQYF.